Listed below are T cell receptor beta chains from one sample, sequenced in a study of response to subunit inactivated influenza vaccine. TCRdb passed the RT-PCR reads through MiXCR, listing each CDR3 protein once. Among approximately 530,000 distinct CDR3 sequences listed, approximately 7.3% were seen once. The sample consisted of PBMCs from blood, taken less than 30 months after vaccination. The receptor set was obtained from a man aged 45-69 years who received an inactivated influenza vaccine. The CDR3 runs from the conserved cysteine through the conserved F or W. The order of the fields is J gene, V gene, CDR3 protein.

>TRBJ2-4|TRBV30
CAWSQPGTRMNIQYF
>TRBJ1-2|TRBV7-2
CASSENGGAYGYTF
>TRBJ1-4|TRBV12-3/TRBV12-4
CASRALGQKLFF
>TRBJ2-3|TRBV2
CASGPGATDTQYF
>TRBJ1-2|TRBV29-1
CSVEGLDGYTF
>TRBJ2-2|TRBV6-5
CASSYQGGNTGELFF
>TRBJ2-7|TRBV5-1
CASSLPVGTENYEQYF
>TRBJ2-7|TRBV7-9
CASRGLGEQYF
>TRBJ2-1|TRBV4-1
CASSPVAGGPYNEQFF
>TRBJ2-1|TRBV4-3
CASSQEGGLFNEQFF
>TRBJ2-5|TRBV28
CASSFPRVPQYF
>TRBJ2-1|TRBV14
CASSEREPVNEQFF
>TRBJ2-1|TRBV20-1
CSARGPAYNEQFF
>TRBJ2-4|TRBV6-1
CASRLTRGDIQYF
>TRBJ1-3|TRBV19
CASSTGTPGNTIYF
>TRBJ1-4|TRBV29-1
CSVDTLGGSEKLFF
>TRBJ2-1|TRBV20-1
CSARDGGGVWDNEQFF
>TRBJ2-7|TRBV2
CASSYKGFRYEQYF
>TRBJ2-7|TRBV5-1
CASSLKGENSDEQYF
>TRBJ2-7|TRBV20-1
CSASVRDREIWEQYF
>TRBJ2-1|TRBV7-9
CASSPRTSGAHNNERFF
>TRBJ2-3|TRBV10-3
CAIRGTSGYGGPDTQYF
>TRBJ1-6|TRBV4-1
CASSHPGVKNSPLHF
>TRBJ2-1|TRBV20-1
CSARTQESNNEQFF
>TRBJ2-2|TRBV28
CASSLPGAASTGELFF
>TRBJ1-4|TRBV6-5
CASSYSHQVATNEKLFF
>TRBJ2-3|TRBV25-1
CASSVPGADTQYF
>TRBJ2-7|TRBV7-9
CASSLALGTGEQYF
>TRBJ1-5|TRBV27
CASSFRGDTPQHF
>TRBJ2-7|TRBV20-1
CSARSGLASSYEQYF
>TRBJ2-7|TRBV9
CASSEGVAYEQYF
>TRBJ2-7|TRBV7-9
CASSRTGTATYEQYF
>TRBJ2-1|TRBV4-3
CASSQEIPGGMPLHNEQFF
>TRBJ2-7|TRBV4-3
CASSQDSLNSYEQYF
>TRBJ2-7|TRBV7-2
CASSLRTGRYEQYF
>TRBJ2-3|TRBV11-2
CASSLGAGVGDTQYF
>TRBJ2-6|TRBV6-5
CASSSSQGTNNVLTF
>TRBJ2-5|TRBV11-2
CASSLVDRKETQYF
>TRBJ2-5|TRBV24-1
CATSGFSAGGRETQYF
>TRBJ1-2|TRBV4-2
CASSPRKGANYGYTF
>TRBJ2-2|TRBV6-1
CASSEGGGDTGELFF
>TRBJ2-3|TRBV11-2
CASSPRLAGYQRGDTQYF
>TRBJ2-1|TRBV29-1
CSDVGEGATYNEQFF
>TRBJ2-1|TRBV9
CASSVLGSSSYNEQFF
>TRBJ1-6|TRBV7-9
CASSLPGGNSPLHF
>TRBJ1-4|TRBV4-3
CASSQSGFGEKLFF
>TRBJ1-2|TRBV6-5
CASSYSPGADGYTF
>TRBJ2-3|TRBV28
CASSSPPPSGGRGTQYF
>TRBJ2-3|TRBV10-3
CAISPQRPPTDTQYF
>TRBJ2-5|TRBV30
CAWSYLGGPTWGETQYF
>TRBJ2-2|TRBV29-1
CSVDRGLHTGELFF
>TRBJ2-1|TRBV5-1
CASSLDGSSYNEHFF
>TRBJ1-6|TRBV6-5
CASSYGRGAGWHNSPLHF
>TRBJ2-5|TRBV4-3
CASSQASDETQYF
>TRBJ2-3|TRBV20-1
CSARVEPATSTDTQYF
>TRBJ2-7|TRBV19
CASSIHPSRGSYEQYF
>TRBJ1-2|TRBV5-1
CASSLDVEAAYGYTF
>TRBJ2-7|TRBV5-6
CASSLAWGGPYEQYF
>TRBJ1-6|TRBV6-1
CASSISLRSPLHF
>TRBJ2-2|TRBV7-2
CASSLVRATNTGELFF